This T cell receptor (beta chain) was identified during a study of CD8 T cells in ankylosing spondylitis. TCRdb fed the 5' RACE reads into MiXCR, producing one record per CDR3 protein. The sample consists of 700,000 or so distinct CDR3 sequences, 15% to 20% of them appearing once. A word on this clonotype: Its specificity is unknown.

General study points: Apparently characteristic of ankylosing spondylitis blood was a TCR beta motif (eight highly homologous variants).

Trimming cost V 3 bases and J 6 bases; bases outside gene matches: 9. The CDR3 runs to 15 residues. The germline gives CDR1 SGDLS, CDR2 YYNGEE. Sequencing was carried out using blood, either unsorted or a sorted T cell fraction (not recorded which). This sequence originates from a male donor with ankylosing spondylitis. V and J are TRBV9 and TRBJ2-1; 7 positions match TRBD2. The CDR3 here is CASSAGLGGINEQFF. The CDR3 nucleotides are TGTGCCAGCAGCGCTGGACTAGGAGGCATCAATGAGCAGTTCTTC.